This T cell receptor (beta chain) came from a study of T cells in Graves' hyperthyroidism and ophthalmopathy. TCR beta CDR3 regions were amplified from RNA. In the first-round RT-PCR of the TCR CDR3, the HTBI primer set was used. TCRdb analysed the multiplex PCR reads with MiXCR anew, one entry per CDR3 protein. The data hold 190,000 or so distinct CDR3 sequences, with about 18% observed a single time. The CDR3 spans 15 residues. Germline V gene data show CDR1 as LNHDA and CDR2 as SQIVND (reference sequence). Losses at the gene ends were 5 bases for V and 2 bases for J; bases not matched to a gene: 5.

This sequence originates from a man aged 40-55 years with Graves' hyperthyroidism. The sample comprised blood. V usage is TRBV19 and J usage is TRBJ2-3; TRBD1 agrees at 9 bases. The CDR3 DNA sequence: TGTGCCAGTAGTCCTCGGACAGGGGACACAGATACGCAGTATTTT. Translating gives CASSPRTGDTDTQYF.